The TCR beta chain described here comes from a study of shared clonotypes between healthy human individuals. Germline V gene sequence: CDR1 MGHRA, CDR2 YSYEKL. V shed 3 bases and J shed 3 bases, with 15 bases lying between them. The CDR3 length is 16 residues. Generated by immunoSEQ multiplex PCR, the TCRdb table keeps only in-frame clones and is missing some. This table has around 2,000,000 clones, 85% to 95% appearing once. The sequencing input was naive CD4+ T cells sorted from blood. Subset meaning: CD45RA+ positively selected. The clonotype originates from a man younger than 35 in good health. V usage is TRBV4-1 and J usage is TRBJ1-3; TRBD1 might be the D (6 bases). The CDR3, as DNA: TGCGCCAGCAGCCAGGAAACACAGGGCGGTGGAAACACCATATATTTT. This gives the protein CASSQETQGGGNTIYF.